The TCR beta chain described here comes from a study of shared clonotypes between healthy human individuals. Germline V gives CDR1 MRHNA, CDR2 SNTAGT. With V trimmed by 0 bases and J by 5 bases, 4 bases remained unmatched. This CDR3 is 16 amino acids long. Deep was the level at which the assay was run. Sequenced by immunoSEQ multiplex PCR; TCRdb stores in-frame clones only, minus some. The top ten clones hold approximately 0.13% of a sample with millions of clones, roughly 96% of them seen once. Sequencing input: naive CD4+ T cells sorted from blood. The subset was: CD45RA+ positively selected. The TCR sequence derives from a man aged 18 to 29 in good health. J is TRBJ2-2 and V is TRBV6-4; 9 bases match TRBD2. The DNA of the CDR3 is TGTGCCAGCAGTGACTCGAGGCTAGCGGGAACCGGGGAGCTGTTTTTT. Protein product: CASSDSRLAGTGELFF.